The 26 T cell receptor beta chains below come from one sample, sequenced in a study of blood T cells in healthy people across ages. The use of a sample-barcoded 5' primer and a J-beta primer mix characterized a second PCR of about 6 to 11 cycles. From the 5' RACE reads, TCRdb called clonotypes with MiXCR, one entry per CDR3 protein. The profile covers 550,000 to 700,000 distinct CDR3 sequences, with approximately 30% appearing a single time and around 20% taken by the ten largest. Sequencing was carried out using blood. The receptor set was obtained from a woman in her 70s in good health.

This chain joins TRBV6-5 and TRBJ1-2, with TRBD1 matching over 9 bases. Trimming cost V 11 bases and J 8 bases; bases outside gene matches: 9. The CDR3 runs to 12 residues. Per germline, CDR1 MNHEY and CDR2 SVGAGI. The CDR3 DNA reads as TGTGCCTCCCCGGGACAGGGTAGAGGCTACACCTTC. Translated, it gives CASPGQGRGYTF.

The sample holds a few counts of this clonotype. The rearrangement joins TRBV10-3 to TRBJ1-1, with D unresolved. The germline CDR1 and CDR2 sequences are ENHRY and SYGVKD. CDR3 length: 11 residues. Trimming removed 2 bases at V and 8 bases at J, with 6 bases between. In DNA, the CDR3 is TGTGCCATCAGTGAGGCAGGCGAAGCTTTCTTT. It is translated as CAISEAGEAFF.

This clonotype has more than one count but fewer than ten. The rearrangement uses TRBV15 and TRBJ2-7; D gene ambiguous. The V gene lost 4 bases and the J gene lost 2 bases, with 12 bases spanning the gap. Germline-derived CDR1 and CDR2 are LNHNV and YYDKDF (reference sequence). This CDR3 comprises 14 residues. The DNA of the CDR3 is TGTGCCACCAGCACCTGGACGGGTCCCTACGAGCAGTACTTC. Protein product: CATSTWTGPYEQYF. Together with reference TRBV15 and TRBJ2-7, the CDR3 gives the full variable domain: DAMVIQNPRYQVTQFGKPVTLSCSQTLNHNVMYWYQQKSSQAPKLLFHYYDKDFNNEADTPDNFQSRRPNTSFCFLDIRSPGLGDTAMYLCATSTWTGPYEQYFGPGTRLTVT.

This clonotype was seen a handful of times. The chain combines TRBV6-2 or TRBV6-3 with TRBJ1-2; the match to TRBD1 covers 7 bases. After removal of 2 bases from V and 6 bases from J, the junction contained 6 bases not matched to a gene. CDR1 and CDR2 (germline): MNHEY, SVGEGT. This CDR3 has 14 amino acids. The CDR3 loop is CASSYRTGKDGYTF. The CDR3 DNA reads as TGTGCCAGCAGTTACCGGACAGGAAAGGATGGCTACACCTTC.

This clonotype was observed a handful of times. V and J are TRBV20-1 and TRBJ2-7; 11 positions match TRBD1. J lost 4 bases, V lost 5 bases, and 4 bases had no gene match. This CDR3 is built from 13 residues. CDR1 and CDR2 from the germline V gene are DFQATT and SNEGSKA (reference sequence). CDR3 sequence reads: CSAGQGARYEQYF. The CDR3 DNA follows: TGCAGTGCTGGACAGGGGGCTCGTTACGAGCAGTACTTC.

This clonotype was observed a few times. The chain recombines TRBV12-3 or TRBV12-4 with TRBJ1-4, with D possibly being TRBD1 (5 bases). CDR3 size: 13 residues. V lost 10 bases, J lost 5 bases, and 14 bases lay in between. This chain's CDR3 is CATSRQQNEKLFF. Here the CDR3 DNA reads TGTGCCACATCCCGACAGCAGAATGAAAAACTGTTTTTT.

This sequence joins TRBV7-3 and TRBJ2-5, with 9 bases that match TRBD2. V dropped 5 bases and J dropped 10; count of bases not matched to a gene: 14. From germline, CDR1 is SGHTA and CDR2 FQGTGA. The CDR3 has 15 amino acids. CDR3 coding DNA: TGTGCCAGCAGCACTCAGCGGGGGGACCTCGGGAGCCAGTACTTC. It is translated as CASSTQRGDLGSQYF.

This chain links TRBV7-2 with TRBJ2-3; 12 bases are shared with TRBD2. The CDR3 spans 16 residues. Germline V CDR1 and CDR2: SGHTA, FQGNSA. Trimming cost V 4 bases and J 1 base; bases outside gene matches: 3. The CDR3 reads CASSSRLAGGTDTQYF. As DNA, the CDR3 is TGTGCCAGCAGCTCCCGACTAGCGGGGGGCACAGATACGCAGTATTTT.

The chain recombines TRBV20-1 with TRBJ1-4; 7 bases match TRBD1. This CDR3 contains 14 residues. Per the germline V gene, CDR1 is DFQATT and CDR2 is SNEGSKA (reference sequence). The ends lost 2 bases at V and 7 bases at J; junction bases unmatched: 7. The CDR3 loop is CSARIGTVSEKLFF. CDR3 DNA sequence: TGCAGTGCTAGAATCGGGACAGTTAGTGAAAAACTGTTTTTT.

The rearrangement links TRBV7-9 to TRBJ1-2; perhaps TRBD1 as D (6 bases). V lost 1 base, J lost 7 bases, and 10 bases lay in between. Germline loops: CDR1 SEHNR, CDR2 FQNEAQ (reference sequence). This CDR3 is built from 13 residues. CDR3 sequence reads: CASSLEQGSGYTF. CDR3 coding DNA: TGTGCCAGCAGCTTAGAACAGGGATCTGGCTACACCTTC.

This chain connects TRBV20-1 to TRBJ1-1, with 8 bases that match TRBD1. V dropped 1 base and J dropped 8; count of bases not matched to a gene: 3. The CDR3 spans 12 residues. Germline CDR1 is DFQATT and CDR2 is SNEGSKA (reference sequence). The CDR3 reads CSARVYRGEAFF. For the CDR3, the DNA is TGCAGTGCTAGAGTCTACAGGGGGGAAGCTTTCTTT.

The sample holds one count of this clonotype. V is TRBV10-3 and J is TRBJ1-1; 8 positions agree with TRBD1. Per the germline V gene, CDR1 is ENHRY and CDR2 is SYGVKD. The CDR3 totals 15 residues. V gave up 2 bases and J gave up 2 bases; unmatched junction bases: 4. The CDR3 spells CAISEPGQANTEAFF. DNA for the CDR3: TGTGCCATCAGTGAGCCGGGACAGGCAAACACTGAAGCTTTCTTT.

This clonotype has at least ten counts. The gene calls are TRBV10-3 and TRBJ2-4, with 7 bases fitting TRBD1. In germline, CDR1 is ENHRY, CDR2 SYGVKD. The CDR3 covers 12 residues. The V segment lost 2 bases and the J segment 11 bases; nucleotides outside the gene matches: 3. CDR3 amino acids: CAISEDRVVQYF. DNA for the CDR3: TGTGCCATCAGTGAGGACAGGGTGGTTCAGTACTTC.

The chain links TRBV7-8 to TRBJ1-2; a weak D match, TRBD1 (5 bases). Germline CDR1 is SGHVS and CDR2 is FQNEAQ. This CDR3 is built from 15 residues. Deletions cut 4 bases from V and 3 bases from J, with 15 bases between. CDR3: CASSSVGLGDYGYTF. The CDR3 nucleotides are TGTGCCAGCAGCTCCGTTGGGTTAGGGGACTATGGCTACACCTTC.

This clonotype was observed a few times. V and J are TRBV10-3 and TRBJ1-1, with a possible D match to TRBD1 (5 bases). V lost 8 bases and J 6 bases, leaving 10 bases between the germline ends. Germline V lookup: CDR1 ENHRY, CDR2 SYGVKD. This CDR3 is built from 11 residues. The CDR3 spells CAISPGSEAFF. The CDR3 nucleotides read TGTGCCATCTCACCAGGGTCTGAAGCTTTCTTT.

The chain employs TRBV10-3 and TRBJ2-3; D is unresolved. This CDR3 contains 14 residues. V lost 8 bases and J lost 0, with 12 bases in between. Per the germline V gene, CDR1 is ENHRY and CDR2 is SYGVKD. The CDR3 coding sequence is TGTGCCATCCGGGCTACCTTAAGCACAGATACGCAGTATTTT. Amino acid sequence: CAIRATLSTDTQYF.

This clonotype was seen a handful of times. The CDR3 loop is CTSDRSYNYGYTF. The CDR3 nucleotides read TGCACCAGTGACCGATCTTATAACTATGGCTACACCTTC. V usage is TRBV29-1 and J usage is TRBJ1-2; D gene ambiguous. The CDR3 totals 13 residues. Germline values: CDR1 SQVTM, CDR2 ANQGSEA.

The J gene is TRBJ1-5, the V gene TRBV7-2, with D possibly matching TRBD1 (6 bases). The CDR3 contains 15 residues. In germline, CDR1 is SGHTA, CDR2 FQGNSA. V dropped 5 bases and J dropped 3 bases, with 14 bases sitting between them. In nucleotides, the CDR3 is TGTGCCAGCAGCCTAAGGGGGGGCTTCAATCAGCCCCAGCATTTT. Translated, it gives CASSLRGGFNQPQHF. The whole variable domain, filled in from reference TRBV7-2 and TRBJ1-5, reads GAGVSQSPSNKVTEKGKDVELRCDPISGHTALYWYRQSLGQGLEFLIYFQGNSAPDKSGLPSDRFSAERTGGSVSTLTIQRTQQEDSAVYLCASSLRGGFNQPQHFGDGTRLSIL.

The V and J genes are TRBV20-1 and TRBJ2-5; no clear D. This CDR3 contains 15 residues. The ends were cut back, 0 bases at V and 4 bases at J, with 15 bases in the middle. CDR1 and CDR2 from the germline V gene are DFQATT and SNEGSKA (reference sequence). The DNA of the CDR3 is TGCAGTGCTAGAGATCCCTTGCGTAGTGGAGAGACCCAGTACTTC. It is translated as CSARDPLRSGETQYF.

The chain carries TRBV5-1 and TRBJ1-1; 9 bases are shared with TRBD1. Germline V lookup: CDR1 SGHRS, CDR2 YFSETQ. CDR3 length equals 15 residues. The V segment lost 3 bases and the J segment 1 base; nucleotides outside the gene matches: 4. CDR3 protein: CASSSGQGKNTEAFF. CDR3 in DNA: TGCGCCAGCAGCTCAGGACAGGGGAAGAACACTGAAGCTTTCTTT.

This clonotype was recorded many times. The V gene is TRBV4-3, the J gene TRBJ2-3; TRBD2 matches 8 bases. V lost 0 bases, J lost 3 bases, and 5 bases stayed unmatched. The germline V gene has CDR1 LGHNA and CDR2 YSLEER. The CDR3 sequence is 16 residues long. CDR3 coding DNA: TGCGCCAGCAGCCAAGATCTCGGGGGGGCGACAGATACGCAGTATTTT. This sequence encodes CASSQDLGGATDTQYF.

This clonotype was seen a handful of times. The genes are TRBV12-3 or TRBV12-4 and TRBJ1-5; unclear D gene. Trimming shortened V by 5 bases and J by 5 bases, and 10 bases separated the two germline ends. The CDR3 is 13 residues long. The CDR3 coding sequence is TGTGCCAGCAGTCTGTGGGCGGATCAGCCCCAGCATTTT. Amino acid sequence: CASSLWADQPQHF.

In its sample, this clonotype was seen a few times. The V and J genes are TRBV29-1 and TRBJ1-2; D call uncertain. Trimming shortened V by 0 bases and J by 6 bases, and 14 bases separated the two germline ends. Germline loops: CDR1 SQVTM, CDR2 ANQGSEA. This CDR3 is built from 14 residues. Here the CDR3 reads CSVEDDGVLDGYTF. The CDR3 DNA is TGCAGCGTTGAAGATGATGGGGTCTTGGATGGCTACACCTTC.

The chain joins TRBV5-6 to TRBJ1-4, with D possibly being TRBD1 (5 bases). V shed 1 base and J shed 3 bases, with 19 bases lying between them. Per the germline V gene, CDR1 is SGHDT and CDR2 is YYEEEE. CDR3 length: 18 residues. The CDR3 DNA is TGTGCCAGCAGCTTGCCGACGGAGGGGAGCGATTCTAATGAAAAACTGTTTTTT. Protein sequence: CASSLPTEGSDSNEKLFF. The full variable domain, completed using reference TRBV5-6 and TRBJ1-4, is DAGVTQSPTHLIKTRGQQVTLRCSPKSGHDTVSWYQQALGQGPQFIFQYYEEEERQRGNFPDRFSGHQFPNYSSELNVNALLLGDSALYLCASSLPTEGSDSNEKLFFGSGTQLSVL.

This chain joins TRBV7-6 and TRBJ2-3; 7 bases map to TRBD1. Germline lookup yields CDR1 SGHVS and CDR2 FNYEAQ. Trimming removed 4 bases from V and 1 base from J; junction bases left unmatched: 8. The CDR3 extends over 16 amino acids. The CDR3 protein is CASSSFRDRGTDTQYF. In DNA form, the CDR3 reads TGTGCCAGCAGCTCCTTCCGGGACAGAGGCACAGATACGCAGTATTTT.

The chain couples TRBV12-3 or TRBV12-4 to TRBJ1-2, with a weak D call TRBD1 (5 bases). The CDR3 loop spans 12 amino acids. The V end lost 6 bases, the J end lost 7 bases, and 12 bases lay between the germline ends. CDR3 DNA sequence: TGTGCCAGCAGCCCAGGGAAGGGTGGCTACACCTTC. It codes for CASSPGKGGYTF.